Below, 19 T cell receptor beta chains from the same sample are listed, as sequenced in a study of blood T cell repertoires in COVID-19. Assay used: immunoSEQ multiplex PCR; TCRdb lists only in-frame clones, some missing. Altogether 75,000 to 100,000 clones are present, 81% being singletons, with the ten largest covering about 10%. What was sequenced was peripheral blood. Every receptor here comes from a woman at least 80 years old with acute or convalescent COVID-19.

This sequence joins TRBV6-5 and TRBJ2-3, with a possible D match to TRBD1 (6 bases). Germline V gives CDR1 MNHEY, CDR2 SVGAGI. V lost 6 bases and J lost 4, with 14 bases in between. The CDR3 is 14 residues long. CDR3 DNA sequence: TGTGCCAGCAGCCTACAGGGATGGGCAGATACGCAGTATTTT. Translating it yields CASSLQGWADTQYF.

The chain joins TRBV5-8 to TRBJ2-3; 11 bases fit TRBD2. The length of the CDR3 is 15 residues. V lost 2 bases and J lost 4; bases outside the gene matches: 3. Germline lookup yields CDR1 SGHTS and CDR2 YDEGEE. This CDR3 is CASSFTSGGADTQYF. The CDR3 nucleotides read TGTGCCAGCAGCTTTACTAGCGGGGGAGCAGATACGCAGTATTTT.

Only a few counts were recorded for this clone. The J gene is TRBJ2-3, the V gene TRBV7-2, with a tentative D call TRBD1 (6 bases). The CDR3 runs to 15 residues. Germline V gene lookup returns CDR1 SGHTA and CDR2 FQGNSA. The V gene lost 3 bases and the J gene lost 1 base, with 11 bases spanning the gap. CDR3 residues: CASSFRGTGTDTQYF. CDR3 sequence (DNA): TGTGCCAGCAGCTTTAGGGGGACGGGCACAGATACGCAGTATTTT.

This sequence joins TRBV20-1 and TRBJ2-4; D gene unclear. The length of the CDR3 is 14 residues. The V end lost 3 bases, the J end lost 5 bases, and 14 bases lay between the germline ends. Germline values: CDR1 DFQATT, CDR2 SNEGSKA (reference sequence). The CDR3 spells CSASPPLAQNIQYF. For the CDR3, the DNA is TGCAGTGCTAGTCCTCCCCTGGCCCAAAACATTCAGTACTTC.

The rearrangement uses TRBV7-8 and TRBJ1-3; D remains ambiguous. The CDR3 sequence is 14 residues long. CDR1 and CDR2 from the germline V gene are SGHVS and FQNEAQ. V was shortened by 7 bases and J by 0 bases, with 10 bases between the two germline ends. CDR3 sequence: CASTPGSSGNTIYF. The CDR3 region has the DNA TGTGCCAGCACCCCGGGAAGCTCTGGAAACACCATATATTTT.

In nucleotides, the CDR3 is TGTGCCAGCAGTTACGGAGCCGGGACAGGTAGCTACGAGCAGTACTTC. Its translation is CASSYGAGTGSYEQYF. This chain uses TRBV6-6 with TRBJ2-7, with 8 bases matching TRBD1. This CDR3 has 16 amino acids. The V segment lost 2 bases and the J segment 3 bases; nucleotides outside the gene matches: 9. CDR1 is MNHNY and CDR2 is SVGAGI in the germline V gene (reference sequence).

V usage is TRBV28 and J usage is TRBJ2-5; TRBD1 agrees at 8 bases. The CDR3 runs to 14 residues. The germline gives CDR1 MDHEN, CDR2 SYDVKM. The trim removed 5 bases at V and 7 bases at J, leaving 9 bases unmatched. The CDR3 reads CASSTRTGPGTQYF. For the CDR3, the DNA is TGTGCCAGCAGTACCAGGACAGGGCCGGGGACCCAGTACTTC.

This clone was recorded a few times. The chain couples TRBV5-1 to TRBJ1-2; perhaps TRBD1 as D (6 bases). The CDR3 has 15 amino acids. Trimming pared 4 bases from V and 2 bases from J, leaving 15 bases between. Germline values: CDR1 SGHRS, CDR2 YFSETQ. The CDR3 protein is CASSIGQTINYGYTF. The CDR3 DNA reads TGCGCCAGCAGCATAGGACAGACTATAAACTATGGCTACACCTTC.

The chain joins TRBV6-2 or TRBV6-3 to TRBJ1-5, with 10 bases identical to TRBD1. Germline-derived CDR1 and CDR2 are MNHEY and SVGEGT. The CDR3 is 17 residues long. V lost 4 bases and J lost 2; bases outside the gene matches: 8. This CDR3 reads CASSSASGTGGNQPQHF. Here the CDR3 DNA reads TGTGCCAGCAGTTCAGCCTCCGGGACAGGGGGCAATCAGCCCCAGCATTTT.

The V call is TRBV5-1, the J call TRBJ1-1; 7 bases line up with TRBD1. Germline V gives CDR1 SGHRS, CDR2 YFSETQ. The J segment lost 10 bases and the V segment lost 6 bases, leaving 15 bases of the junction unmatched. The CDR3 totals 14 residues. In DNA, the CDR3 is TGCGCCAGCAACCGGGACAGCTTTTCCCAGGGAGCTTTCTTT. This sequence encodes CASNRDSFSQGAFF.

The chain uses TRBV5-1 and TRBJ2-1, with D perhaps matching TRBD1 (6 bases). The CDR3 is made up of 13 amino acids. Trimming shortened V by 2 bases and J by 9 bases, and 12 bases separated the two germline ends. Germline V gives CDR1 SGHRS, CDR2 YFSETQ. CDR3 sequence: CASSLREGVEQFF. CDR3 nucleotide sequence: TGCGCCAGCAGCTTACGAGAGGGGGTTGAGCAGTTCTTC. The variable domain in full, completed from reference TRBV5-1 and TRBJ2-1, reads KAGVTQTPRYLIKTRGQQVTLSCSPISGHRSVSWYQQTPGQGLQFLFEYFSETQRNKGNFPGRFSGRQFSNSRSEMNVSTLELGDSALYLCASSLREGVEQFFGPGTRLTVL.

V and J are TRBV5-6 and TRBJ1-1; D is uncertain. The V and J ends lost 1 base and 7 bases respectively, with 11 bases between them. Germline V lookup: CDR1 SGHDT, CDR2 YYEEEE. The CDR3 sequence is 13 residues long. CDR3: CASSLLSEDEAFF. The CDR3 nucleotides are TGTGCCAGCAGCTTGTTATCCGAGGATGAAGCTTTCTTT.

V is TRBV5-6 and J is TRBJ2-3; weak D call: TRBD1 (6 bases). V was cut by 1 base and J by 4 bases, with 13 bases left in between. In germline, CDR1 is SGHDT, CDR2 YYEEEE. The CDR3 has 15 amino acids. The CDR3 bases are TGTGCCAGCAGCTTGAACATGGGGGCCTCAGATACGCAGTATTTT. Its protein is CASSLNMGASDTQYF.

This chain uses TRBV6-6 with TRBJ1-2; D might be TRBD1 (6 bases). The CDR3 length is 16 residues. V gave up 7 bases and J gave up 4 bases, with 22 bases separating them. Germline V gene lookup returns CDR1 MNHNY and CDR2 SVGAGI (reference sequence). The CDR3 coding sequence is TGTGCCAGCACCGGAGAGGCGGACAGATCTTCCTATGGCTACACCTTC. Translated, it gives CASTGEADRSSYGYTF.

The gene calls are TRBV15 and TRBJ2-1; the match to TRBD2 covers 9 bases. The CDR3 is 18 amino acids. Germline CDR1 and CDR2: LNHNV and YYDKDF (reference sequence). With V trimmed by 0 bases and J by 3 bases, 9 bases remained unmatched. The CDR3 DNA is TGTGCCACCAGCAGAGAGGGGATAGCGGGGGCCCGCTACAATGAGCAGTTCTTC. It encodes CATSREGIAGARYNEQFF.

The chain has TRBV11-3 and TRBJ1-1; no clear D gene. The CDR3 consists of 13 residues. V was clipped by 6 bases and J by 4 bases, with 12 bases between them. Germline lookup yields CDR1 SGHNT and CDR2 YENEEA. CDR3 sequence reads: CASSLEVGTEAFF. The CDR3 region has the DNA TGTGCCAGCAGTCTCGAGGTAGGCACTGAAGCTTTCTTT.

The rearrangement uses TRBV2 and TRBJ1-2; D is uncertain. The CDR3 is 12 amino acids. Germline V lookup: CDR1 SNHLY, CDR2 FYNNEI. Trimming stripped 6 bases from V and 7 bases from J, with 12 bases between. CDR3 DNA: TGTGCCAGCAGGAGTAATATTGCTGGCTACACCTTC. This translates into CASRSNIAGYTF.

As concerns this clone: Other DNA sequences within the sample encode an identical CDR3. The chain combines TRBV10-3 with TRBJ2-7; D not certain. The CDR3 consists of 11 residues. CDR1 is ENHRY, CDR2 SYGVKD, per germline. V was cut by 3 bases and J by 5 bases, with 5 bases left in between. The CDR3 here is CAISDRDEQYF. The DNA of the CDR3 is TGTGCCATCAGTGACCGAGACGAGCAGTACTTC.

The chain carries TRBV7-2 and TRBJ1-3; 10 bases line up with TRBD1. The ends lost 5 bases at V and 4 bases at J; junction bases unmatched: 8. The CDR3 consists of 16 residues. Per germline, CDR1 SGHTA and CDR2 FQGNSA. The CDR3 DNA follows: TGTGCCAGCAGCCCGGCGGACAGGGGGAAAGGAAACACCATATATTTT. It codes for CASSPADRGKGNTIYF.